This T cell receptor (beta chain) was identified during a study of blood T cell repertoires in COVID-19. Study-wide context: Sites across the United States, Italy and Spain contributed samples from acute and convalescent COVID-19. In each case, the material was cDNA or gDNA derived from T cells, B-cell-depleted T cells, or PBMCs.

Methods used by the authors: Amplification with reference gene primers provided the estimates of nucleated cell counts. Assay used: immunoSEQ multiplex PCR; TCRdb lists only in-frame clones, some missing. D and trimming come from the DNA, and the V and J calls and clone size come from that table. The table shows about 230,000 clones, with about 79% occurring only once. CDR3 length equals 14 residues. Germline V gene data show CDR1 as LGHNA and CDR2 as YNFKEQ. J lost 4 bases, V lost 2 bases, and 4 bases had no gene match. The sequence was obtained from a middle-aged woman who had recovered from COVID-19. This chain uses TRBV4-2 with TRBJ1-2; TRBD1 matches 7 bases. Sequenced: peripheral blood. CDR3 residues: CASSQRDSFYGYTF. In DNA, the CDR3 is TGTGCCAGCAGCCAAAGGGACAGCTTCTATGGCTACACCTTC.